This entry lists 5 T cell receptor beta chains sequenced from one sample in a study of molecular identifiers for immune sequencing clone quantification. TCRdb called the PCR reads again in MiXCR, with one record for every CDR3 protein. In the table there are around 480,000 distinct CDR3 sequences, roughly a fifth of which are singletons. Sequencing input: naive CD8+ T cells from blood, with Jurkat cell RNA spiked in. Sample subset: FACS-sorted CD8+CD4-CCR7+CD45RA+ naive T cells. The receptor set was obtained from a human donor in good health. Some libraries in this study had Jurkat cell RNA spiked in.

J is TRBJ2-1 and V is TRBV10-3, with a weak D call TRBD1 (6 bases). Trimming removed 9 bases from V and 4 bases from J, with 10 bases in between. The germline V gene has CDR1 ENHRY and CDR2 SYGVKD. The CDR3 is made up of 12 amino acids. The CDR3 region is CAIGQPYNEQFF. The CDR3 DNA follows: TGTGCCATTGGACAGCCGTACAATGAGCAGTTCTTC.

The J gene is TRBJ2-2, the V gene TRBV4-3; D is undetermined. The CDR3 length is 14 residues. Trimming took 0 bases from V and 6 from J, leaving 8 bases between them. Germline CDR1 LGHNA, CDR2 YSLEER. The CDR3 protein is CASSQDPGSGELFF. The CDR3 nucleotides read TGCGCCAGCAGCCAAGACCCAGGTTCCGGGGAGCTGTTTTTT.

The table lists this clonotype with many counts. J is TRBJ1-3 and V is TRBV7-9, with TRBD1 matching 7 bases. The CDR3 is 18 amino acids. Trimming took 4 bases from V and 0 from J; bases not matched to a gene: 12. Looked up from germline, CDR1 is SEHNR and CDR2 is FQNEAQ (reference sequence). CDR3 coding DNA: TGTGCCAGCAGCTCTAGCGTGGGGACAGCCGGCTCTGGAAACACCATATATTTT. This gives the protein CASSSSVGTAGSGNTIYF.

The CDR3 protein is CASSEFQGGIYEQYF. The CDR3 region has the DNA TGTGCCAGCAGTGAATTCCAGGGGGGTATCTACGAGCAGTACTTC. The rearrangement links TRBV6-1 to TRBJ2-7; D is perhaps TRBD1 (7 bases). Trimming left V 2 bases short and J 3 bases short, with 14 bases between. This CDR3 spans 15 amino acids. CDR1 and CDR2 (germline): MNHNS, SASEGT.

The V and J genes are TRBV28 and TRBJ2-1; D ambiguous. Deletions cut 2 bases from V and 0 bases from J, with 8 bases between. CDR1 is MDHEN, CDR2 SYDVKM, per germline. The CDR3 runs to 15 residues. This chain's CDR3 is CASSLRRNSYNEQFF. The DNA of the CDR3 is TGTGCCAGCAGTTTACGTCGGAACTCCTACAATGAGCAGTTCTTC.